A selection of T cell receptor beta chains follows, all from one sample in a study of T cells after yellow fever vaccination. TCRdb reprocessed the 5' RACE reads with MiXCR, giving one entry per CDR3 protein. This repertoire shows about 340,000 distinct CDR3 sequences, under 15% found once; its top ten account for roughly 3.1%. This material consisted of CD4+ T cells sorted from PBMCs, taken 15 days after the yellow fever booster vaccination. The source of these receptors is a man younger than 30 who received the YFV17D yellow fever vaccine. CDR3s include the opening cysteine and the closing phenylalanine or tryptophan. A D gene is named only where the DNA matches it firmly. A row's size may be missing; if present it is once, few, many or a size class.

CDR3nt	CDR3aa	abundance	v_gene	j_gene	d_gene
TGTGCCAGCAGCCCCGGACAGGGGGCGGGCGAGCAGTACTTC	CASSPGQGAGEQYF	many	TRBV11-2	TRBJ2-7	TRBD1
TGCGCCAGCAGCTTGGGACTAGCCGTCGAGCAGTACTTC	CASSLGLAVEQYF	NA	TRBV5-1	TRBJ2-7	TRBD2
TGTGCCAGCAGCCAAGGACTGATTGGCTACACCTTC	CASSQGLIGYTF	NA	TRBV14	TRBJ1-2	NA
TGCAGTGCTCATCCACCCTCTGGAAACACCATATATTTT	CSAHPPSGNTIYF	NA	TRBV20-1	TRBJ1-3	NA
TGTGCCAGCAGGTGTTTTCGTGCGGGGGGGTTCACAGATACGCAGTATTTT	CASRCFRAGGFTDTQYF	few	TRBV6-2/TRBV6-3	TRBJ2-3	TRBD2
TGTGCCAGCTCACCACCGACGGGCTCTGGGACCCAGTACTTC	CASSPPTGSGTQYF	NA	TRBV18	TRBJ2-5	NA
TGTGCCAGCAGCCAAGGGTCGGGATTCTATGGCTACACCTTC	CASSQGSGFYGYTF	few	TRBV4-2	TRBJ1-2	NA
TGTGCCACCAGTGATCCCCCGGCGACTAGCGCCGGGGAGCTGTTTTTT	CATSDPPATSAGELFF	many	TRBV24-1	TRBJ2-2	TRBD2
TGTGCCAGCAGCCCCCGACTAGCGGGGCGACCGCAAGAGACCCAGTACTTC	CASSPRLAGRPQETQYF	many	TRBV7-2	TRBJ2-5	TRBD2
TGCGCCAGCAGTTTGACTTCCGTGAACACTGAAGCTTTCTTT	CASSLTSVNTEAFF	NA	TRBV5-1	TRBJ1-1	NA
TGCAGTGCTAGAGGGGTCACAGATACGCAGTATTTT	CSARGVTDTQYF	few	TRBV20-1	TRBJ2-3	NA
TGCAGCACCACTGACAGGGGAATAGAGACCCAGTACTTC	CSTTDRGIETQYF	few	TRBV20-1	TRBJ2-5	TRBD1
TGTGCCATCAGGTCGGAAGCCGAGCAGTACTTC	CAIRSEAEQYF	NA	TRBV10-3	TRBJ2-7	NA
TGCGCCAGCAGCCCGATGTTACGACAGGGCGCGGAGACCCAGTACTTC	CASSPMLRQGAETQYF	many	TRBV5-1	TRBJ2-5	TRBD1
TGTGCCAGCACCCCGGGGCAGGGGTTCTTCGGGGAGCTGTTTTTT	CASTPGQGFFGELFF	few	TRBV2	TRBJ2-2	NA
TGTGCCTGGACCAGGGGGGCGGCTGGTGGGCAGTATTTT	CAWTRGAAGGQYF	NA	TRBV30	TRBJ2-3	NA
TGTGCCAGCATCGGTGGGGGGTCCAGGAACAATGAGCAGTTCTTC	CASIGGGSRNNEQFF	few	TRBV7-9	TRBJ2-1	NA
TGTGCCACCAGTGACCACCGGAGGGGACTGGATACGCAGTATTTT	CATSDHRRGLDTQYF	NA	TRBV24-1	TRBJ2-3	NA
TGTGCCATCAGTCAACTGGGACAGACCACAGATACGCAGTATTTT	CAISQLGQTTDTQYF	few	TRBV10-3	TRBJ2-3	TRBD1
TGTGCCAGCAGTTTCCGACTAGCTACAGATACGCAGTATTTT	CASSFRLATDTQYF	many	TRBV27	TRBJ2-3	TRBD2
TGCAGTGCTAGAGATCGTCTGGGCGGGGCTGAGCAGTTCTTC	CSARDRLGGAEQFF	NA	TRBV20-1	TRBJ2-1	NA
TGTGCCAGCAGCTCGATCCGGACAGGGAACTATGGCTACACCTTC	CASSSIRTGNYGYTF	many	TRBV11-2	TRBJ1-2	TRBD1
TGTGCCAGCAGTTTAGAGGGGCGCGGCTACACCTTC	CASSLEGRGYTF	many	TRBV28	TRBJ1-2	NA
TGTGCCAGCAGCGTAGGACAGATGGCAGATACGCAGTATTTT	CASSVGQMADTQYF	few	TRBV9	TRBJ2-3	NA
TGTGCCAGCAGCCCAGGAATAACGGTCACTGAAGCTTTCTTT	CASSPGITVTEAFF	few	TRBV7-2	TRBJ1-1	NA
TGCAGTGCCAGCAGGGGGGTATCAGGCTCACCCCTCCACTTT	CSASRGVSGSPLHF	many	TRBV20-1	TRBJ1-6	TRBD1
TGTGCCAGCAGCTTACTTGGGCGGGGGGCCAGCACAGATACGCAGTATTTT	CASSLLGRGASTDTQYF	NA	TRBV7-2	TRBJ2-3	TRBD2
TGTGCCACCAGTGCTTCCGCAGATACGCAGTATTTT	CATSASADTQYF	NA	TRBV24-1	TRBJ2-3	NA
TGTGCCAGCAGCCCTCGGGACCCCGGGACTGAAGCTTTCTTT	CASSPRDPGTEAFF	NA	TRBV11-1	TRBJ1-1	NA
TGTGCCAGCACCTTGGGGGAAGAGACCCAGTACTTC	CASTLGEETQYF	NA	TRBV5-6	TRBJ2-5	NA
TGTGCCACCAGTGATATGAATCAGCCCCAGCATTTT	CATSDMNQPQHF	few	TRBV24-1	TRBJ1-5	NA
TGTGCCAGCAGCAGGGACGGTTATCAGCCCCAGCATTTT	CASSRDGYQPQHF	NA	TRBV7-2	TRBJ1-5	NA
TGTGCCAGCAACCCGGGACAGACGAACACTGAAGCTTTCTTT	CASNPGQTNTEAFF	few	TRBV11-2	TRBJ1-1	TRBD1
TGTGCCATCAGTGATCTCTGGGGCGAGCAGTACTTC	CAISDLWGEQYF	many	TRBV10-3	TRBJ2-7	NA
TGTGCCAGCAGCTTTAACATTGGGGACGAGCAGTACTTC	CASSFNIGDEQYF	few	TRBV11-3	TRBJ2-7	NA
TGCAGCGTTGCTGGGGGAGACTATGGCTACACCTTC	CSVAGGDYGYTF	NA	TRBV29-1	TRBJ1-2	NA
TGTGCCAGCAGCTCGGGACTAGCTCGGGATACGCAGTATTTT	CASSSGLARDTQYF	few	TRBV14	TRBJ2-3	TRBD2
TGTGCCACCAGTCAGCCGGAGGGGACAGTGGACACAGATACGCAGTATTTT	CATSQPEGTVDTDTQYF	NA	TRBV24-1	TRBJ2-3	NA
TGTGCCTGGAGTGTACTTGGCAGCTCCTACGAGCAGTACTTC	CAWSVLGSSYEQYF	few	TRBV30	TRBJ2-7	NA
TGTGCCAGTACCCTCTCCGGGACAGGACCCTACGAGCAGTACTTC	CASTLSGTGPYEQYF	NA	TRBV19	TRBJ2-7	TRBD1
TGCGCCAGCACAGGAGGGGGATCTGGAAACACCATATATTTT	CASTGGGSGNTIYF	NA	TRBV5-1	TRBJ1-3	NA
TGCGCCAGCAGCCCCCGTCTGACTAGCGGGCTGGGGGATGAGCAGTTCTTC	CASSPRLTSGLGDEQFF	NA	TRBV5-1	TRBJ2-1	TRBD2
TGTGCCATCTCGTTTCCGGGACCGAACACTGAAGCTTTCTTT	CAISFPGPNTEAFF	NA	TRBV10-3	TRBJ1-1	NA
TGTGCCAGCAGCTTAATGGCCGAGGGTCTGAAGGAAGCTTTCTTT	CASSLMAEGLKEAFF	few	TRBV11-2	TRBJ1-1	NA
TGCAGCGTGGCTCGGGGTTCCGGGGACGAGCAGTACTTC	CSVARGSGDEQYF	NA	TRBV29-1	TRBJ2-7	NA
TGTGCCAGCAGCTTAGCGGTTCGTCGCCGGGGAGGAGGAATTGAGCAGTACTTC	CASSLAVRRRGGGIEQYF	NA	TRBV7-2	TRBJ2-7	NA
TGTGCCAGCAGCCAAGGCGGACTAGCGGGGGTTGGGGAGACCCAGTACTTC	CASSQGGLAGVGETQYF	NA	TRBV4-2	TRBJ2-5	TRBD2
TGCGCCAGCAGTGCCAGGGGACTAGGAGAGACCCAGTACTTC	CASSARGLGETQYF	NA	TRBV10-1	TRBJ2-5	TRBD2
TGTGCCAGCTCACCACCAGGACCGAACAATGAGCAGTTCTTC	CASSPPGPNNEQFF	few	TRBV18	TRBJ2-1	NA
TGTGCCTGGAGTGGCTGGGTTGGCTACACCTTC	CAWSGWVGYTF	NA	TRBV30	TRBJ1-2	NA
TGTGCCAGCAGAACTACAGGAACGGGTGGTCACTCTGGAAACACCATATATTTT	CASRTTGTGGHSGNTIYF	few	TRBV6-5	TRBJ1-3	NA
TGCAGTGCTAGTGCACAGCGGGGGTGGCGGGATACGCAGTATTTT	CSASAQRGWRDTQYF	NA	TRBV20-1	TRBJ2-3	TRBD2
TGTGCCACCTCAGGGGGCGGGGAGACCCAGTACTTC	CATSGGGETQYF	few	TRBV19	TRBJ2-5	TRBD1
TGTGCCAGCAGTAAACAGGGTTCCGGGGAGCTGTTTTTT	CASSKQGSGELFF	many	TRBV12-3/TRBV12-4	TRBJ2-2	NA
TGTGCCAGCTCACAAGGGTTCAATCAGCCCCAGCATTTT	CASSQGFNQPQHF	few	TRBV18	TRBJ1-5	NA
TGCGCCAGCACGGCGGGGGACTACAATGAGCAGTTCTTC	CASTAGDYNEQFF	NA	TRBV5-1	TRBJ2-1	TRBD2
TGTGCCAGCAGCTTACGGCGAGGGGGGAATCATGGCTACACCTTC	CASSLRRGGNHGYTF	NA	TRBV7-8	TRBJ1-2	NA